A selection of T cell receptor beta chains follows, all from one sample in a study of cytotoxic CD8 clonotypes in ibrutinib-treated CLL. The repertoire was sequenced with immunoSEQ multiplex PCR; TCRdb's copy has only in-frame clones and lacks some. The repertoire holds 150,000 to 250,000 clones, 72% seen once, with around 15% in the top ten. This specimen was PBMCs, taken after 24 months of ibrutinib treatment. The receptor source for this set is a human donor with chronic lymphocytic leukemia. Both conserved end residues are part of each CDR3. The D gene is left open where the match is weak. Some rows mark clone size as missing; the rest say once, few, many or name a class of expanded clone.

D gene	clone size	V gene	J gene	CDR3 DNA	CDR3 protein
-	once	TRBV2	TRBJ2-1	TGTGCCAGCAGGATGATGGGTCTAACGAGCTCCTACAATGAGCAGTTCTTC	CASRMMGLTSSYNEQFF
TRBD2	-	TRBV9	TRBJ2-7	TGTGCCAGCAGCCCTCAGGGTCCAGGGACTAGCGGGATTTACGAGCAGTACTTC	CASSPQGPGTSGIYEQYF
-	-	TRBV4-1	TRBJ2-7	TGCGCCAGCAGACTACCCGGCCCAGGACAGAGCCTATACGAGCAGTACTTC	CASRLPGPGQSLYEQYF
-	once	TRBV15	TRBJ2-7	TGTGCCACCAGCAGAGAGGCAGGGTTCTCCTACGAGCAGTACTTC	CATSREAGFSYEQYF
-	-	TRBV9	TRBJ2-7	TGTGCCAGCAGCGTAGGCGCAATGGTATTCGAGCAGTACTTC	CASSVGAMVFEQYF
-	-	TRBV6-1	TRBJ1-5	TGTGCCAGCACCGCCCTTCGACAGGCGGGTCAGCCCCAGCATTTT	CASTALRQAGQPQHF
-	once	TRBV7-3	TRBJ2-1	TGTGCCAGCAGCTTAAATTCTAGGGAGGCCTACAATGAGCAGTTCTTC	CASSLNSREAYNEQFF
TRBD2	-	TRBV5-8	TRBJ2-1	TGTGCCAGCAGCTTGATCGTCGCGGGAGGGTACAATGAGCAGTTCTTC	CASSLIVAGGYNEQFF
-	-	TRBV28	TRBJ2-3	TGTGCCAGCAGGATAGGCGCCACAGATACGCAGTATTTT	CASRIGATDTQYF
-	-	TRBV5-4	TRBJ2-3	TGTGCCAGCAGCTCCTGGGACGGCACAGATACGCAGTATTTT	CASSSWDGTDTQYF
-	-	TRBV6-1	TRBJ2-7	TGTGCCAGCAGTGAAGCAAGAACGGGGGAGCAGTACTTC	CASSEARTGEQYF
-	few	TRBV9	TRBJ2-1	TGTGCCAGCAGCGTAGAAGGACCCTACAATGAGCAGTTCTTC	CASSVEGPYNEQFF
TRBD1	-	TRBV27	TRBJ1-2	TGTGCCAGCAGTCCCGGACAGGGGGGGAGGGTTAACTATGGCTACACCTTC	CASSPGQGGRVNYGYTF
-	few	TRBV27	TRBJ2-7	TGTGCCAGCAGACACAACGGTATCGGGGAAAAGCCTTACGAGCAGTACTTC	CASRHNGIGEKPYEQYF
-	-	TRBV6-6	TRBJ2-7	TGTGCCAGCAGTTACTATCGAGGCTACGAGCAGTACTTC	CASSYYRGYEQYF
-	-	TRBV27	TRBJ2-1	TGTGCCAGCAGCCTATTCCGGCTAGCTGTGGGCTCCTACAATGAGCAGTTCTTC	CASSLFRLAVGSYNEQFF
TRBD1	once	TRBV6-5	TRBJ1-2	TGTGCCAGCAGTCCCCGACAGGGCTATGGCTACACCTTC	CASSPRQGYGYTF
TRBD2	once	TRBV9	TRBJ2-1	TGTGCCAGCAGCGCTTCGGGGGGGGCCCGCGAGCAGTTCTTC	CASSASGGAREQFF
TRBD1	-	TRBV27	TRBJ1-1	TGTGCCAGCAACATGGGGACAGGGGGGGGTGAAGCTTTCTTT	CASNMGTGGGEAFF
TRBD1	-	TRBV5-1	TRBJ1-1	TGCGCCAGCAGCACACCGGGACAGGGACGGGACGCTTTCTTT	CASSTPGQGRDAFF
-	-	TRBV9	TRBJ2-2	TGTGCCAGCAGCGTAGTAGACATCAACACCGGGGAGCTGTTTTTT	CASSVVDINTGELFF
-	-	TRBV11-3	TRBJ1-1	TGTGCCAGCAGCTTAGACGCAGGGGAAAGAGCTTTCTTT	CASSLDAGERAFF
TRBD2	-	TRBV11-3	TRBJ2-1	TGTGCCAGCAGCTACGGACTAGCGGACAATGAGCAGTTCTTC	CASSYGLADNEQFF
-	-	TRBV29-1	TRBJ2-1	TGCAGCGTTGCTTTCGGGGAGCAGTTCTTC	CSVAFGEQFF
-	-	TRBV15	TRBJ2-1	TGTGCCACCAGCTACGACCTCGGGTCCTACAATGAGCAGTTCTTC	CATSYDLGSYNEQFF
-	-	TRBV30	TRBJ1-1	TGTGCCTGGACTAAACCCCCCCGCAGGAACACTGAAGCTTTCTTT	CAWTKPPRRNTEAFF
TRBD2	-	TRBV7-9	TRBJ2-7	TGTGCCAGCAGCTTAGGACTAGCGGTGGAGGACCTCGAGCAGTACTTC	CASSLGLAVEDLEQYF
-	-	TRBV9	TRBJ2-5	TGTGCCAGCAGCGAGGGATCGCTGGAGACCCAGTACTTC	CASSEGSLETQYF
-	-	TRBV7-9	TRBJ2-5	TGTGCCAGCAGCTTAGCGGGAGCCGTAGAGACCCAGTACTTC	CASSLAGAVETQYF
TRBD2	once	TRBV4-3	TRBJ2-1	TGCGCCAGCAGCCAAGAGGGCGGGAGCGTCCCCTACAATGAGCAGTTCTTC	CASSQEGGSVPYNEQFF
-	-	TRBV4-1	TRBJ2-1	TGCGCCAGCAGCCAGGCCATTATGGACAAGTACAATGAGCAGTTCTTC	CASSQAIMDKYNEQFF
-	once	TRBV19	TRBJ2-7	TGTGCCAGTAGTATTGCTGGAATCTACGAGCAGTACTTC	CASSIAGIYEQYF
-	few	TRBV2	TRBJ1-5	TGTGCCAGCAGTGATCGGCAGGGGCATCAGCCCCAGCATTTT	CASSDRQGHQPQHF
-	-	TRBV7-6	TRBJ2-3	TGTGCCAGCAGCTCGAAGCTCGCGGGAAGTGATACGCAGTATTTT	CASSSKLAGSDTQYF
-	-	TRBV5-1	TRBJ2-7	TGCGCCAGCAGCTGGCAGGGATACGAGCAGTACTTC	CASSWQGYEQYF
TRBD2	-	TRBV5-1	TRBJ2-7	TGCGCCAGCAGCTTGGGCCTAGCGGCCTCCTACGAGCAGTACTTC	CASSLGLAASYEQYF
-	-	TRBV18	TRBJ2-3	TGTGCCAGCTCACCACCGCTGAGGGCCGGCACAGATACGCAGTATTTT	CASSPPLRAGTDTQYF
TRBD2	once	TRBV6-5	TRBJ2-7	TGTGCCAGCACGAGGGGCGGGAGCCGCGAGCAGTACTTC	CASTRGGSREQYF
-	-	TRBV5-4	TRBJ1-2	TGTGCCAGCAGCTTGATGTCTGGGTTTGGCACGGCAATCACCGACTATGGCTACACCTTC	CASSLMSGFGTAITDYGYTF
-	-	TRBV4-3	TRBJ2-6	TGCGCCAGCAGCCAAGGGGGGTTAGGGACCTCTGGGGCCAACGTCCTGACTTTC	CASSQGGLGTSGANVLTF
TRBD1	-	TRBV19	TRBJ1-2	TGTGCCAGTAGCCGGTCCCGGGACAGGGATCTCGGCTATGGCTACACCTTC	CASSRSRDRDLGYGYTF
-	few	TRBV6-5	TRBJ2-5	TGTGCCAGCAGCAGGACGTGGGGGATCCAAGAGACCCAGTACTTC	CASSRTWGIQETQYF
TRBD1	-	TRBV19	TRBJ2-3	TGTGCCAGTGGACCGGGACAGGGTCCAGATACGCAGTATTTT	CASGPGQGPDTQYF
-	-	TRBV4-2	TRBJ1-2	TGTGCCAGCAGCCAAGATTCAGCACAGGGAGGTTACTATGGCTACACCTTC	CASSQDSAQGGYYGYTF
-	-	TRBV9	TRBJ2-1	TGTGCCAGCAGCGTAACAGGCTCCTACAATGAGCAGTTCTTC	CASSVTGSYNEQFF
TRBD1	few	TRBV9	TRBJ2-7	TGTGCCAGCAGCGTAGGTTCGCAGGGGGTTGCCTACGAGCAGTACTTC	CASSVGSQGVAYEQYF
TRBD1	-	TRBV5-1	TRBJ1-4	TGCGCCAGCAGCTCGGACAGGCCCAATGAAAAACTGTTTTTT	CASSSDRPNEKLFF
-	-	TRBV6-5	TRBJ2-1	TGTGCCAGCAGTTCGCTAGGGAATGAGCAGTTCTTC	CASSSLGNEQFF
-	-	TRBV29-1	TRBJ2-7	TGCAGCGTTGTGATGGGGGGCTTCTCCGAGCAGTACTTC	CSVVMGGFSEQYF
TRBD1	-	TRBV18	TRBJ1-4	TGTGCCAGCTCAGGCCCCGGGACAGGGCCGTTTTTT	CASSGPGTGPFF
TRBD1	-	TRBV9	TRBJ2-2	TGTGCCAGCAGCGCGGGACAGCCGAACACCGGGGAGCTGTTTTTT	CASSAGQPNTGELFF
TRBD2	-	TRBV27	TRBJ2-1	TGTGCCAGCAGTCCGCTTTCTGGACTAGCGGGAGTTGTTAGTGAGCAGTTCTTC	CASSPLSGLAGVVSEQFF
-	few	TRBV30	TRBJ1-1	TGTGCCTGGAGTATGGGTGGTTGGAACACTGAAGCTTTCTTT	CAWSMGGWNTEAFF
-	-	TRBV7-2	TRBJ2-1	TGTGCCAGCAGCGTCTTTCGGGGGCTGGATGAGCAGTTCTTC	CASSVFRGLDEQFF
-	-	TRBV28	TRBJ1-5	TGTGCCAGCAGGTTTTCAGAAGATTATAGCAATCAGCCCCAGCATTTT	CASRFSEDYSNQPQHF